These 30 T cell receptor beta chains were all obtained from the same sample, sequenced in a study of CD8 T cells in Susac syndrome. Random hexamers were used to reverse transcribe the RNA input (about 0.45 to 1 ug). A single record per CDR3 protein comes from TCRdb applying MiXCR to the immunoSEQ multiplex PCR reads. The sample includes 100,000 to 150,000 distinct CDR3 sequences, around 95% seen only once; the top ten take over 0.065%. Sequenced material: CD4+ T cells from PBMCs. The receptor source for this set is a human donor in good health.

The rearrangement joins TRBV30 to TRBJ1-3; D possibly corresponds to TRBD1 (6 bases). Trimming removed 2 bases from V and 10 bases from J, with 12 bases in between. The CDR3 consists of 12 residues. Germline-derived CDR1 and CDR2 are GTSNPN and SVGIG (reference sequence). The CDR3 region is CAWSSQGLTIYF. Here the CDR3 DNA reads TGTGCCTGGAGTTCCCAGGGGTTAACCATATATTTT. The variable domain in full, with the rest retrieved from reference TRBV30 and TRBJ1-3, is SQTIHQWPATLVQPVGSPLSLECTVEGTSNPNLYWYRQAAGRGLQLLFYSVGIGQISSEVPQNLSASRPQDRQFILSSKKLLLSDSGFYLCAWSSQGLTIYFGEGSWLTVV.

This chain joins TRBV12-3 or TRBV12-4 and TRBJ2-7; tentatively, D is TRBD1 (6 bases). This CDR3 is built from 17 residues. V shed 2 bases and J shed 0 bases, with 17 bases lying between them. This chain's CDR3 is CASSLPTGRFISYEQYF. CDR3 in DNA: TGTGCCAGCAGTTTACCGACAGGACGATTTATCTCCTACGAGCAGTACTTC.

Here the CDR3 DNA reads TGTGCCAGCAGACCCGCGCGTGGCAATCAGCCCCAGCATTTT. Encoded protein: CASRPARGNQPQHF. The chain is built from TRBV2 and TRBJ1-5; D unresolved. From germline, CDR1 is SNHLY and CDR2 FYNNEI. CDR3 length: 14 residues. The V end lost 6 bases, the J end lost 2 bases, and 11 bases lay between the germline ends.

This chain connects TRBV5-6 to TRBJ2-2; the match to TRBD1 covers 8 bases. The CDR3 sequence is 16 residues long. CDR1 and CDR2 (germline): SGHDT, YYEEEE. Trimming at V came to 0 bases and at J to 0 bases, leaving 1 base not matched to a gene. The CDR3, as DNA: TGTGCCAGCAGCTTGGGGACAGGGCCGAACACCGGGGAGCTGTTTTTT. Residues: CASSLGTGPNTGELFF.

The DNA of the CDR3 is TGTGCCAGCAGTTCCCTATCAGGCGGGAACACTGAAGCTTTCTTT. It yields the protein CASSSLSGGNTEAFF. The gene calls are TRBV6-5 and TRBJ1-1; D is unclear. Per germline, CDR1 MNHEY and CDR2 SVGAGI. V dropped 4 bases and J dropped 1 base, with 13 bases sitting between them. This CDR3 has 15 residues.

DNA of the CDR3: TGTGCCAGCAGTCTGCTGGGACAGGGGGCGGATGAGCAGTTCTTC. This translates into CASSLLGQGADEQFF. The V call is TRBV7-2, the J call TRBJ2-1; 12 nucleotides agree with TRBD1. The CDR3 is made up of 15 amino acids. Trimming cost V 6 bases and J 8 bases; bases outside gene matches: 8. Germline loops: CDR1 SGHTA, CDR2 FQGNSA.

The chain carries TRBV2 and TRBJ1-1; a weak D match, TRBD1 (6 bases). This CDR3 has 15 residues. Germline V gene lookup returns CDR1 SNHLY and CDR2 FYNNEI. The V end was cut by 2 bases, the J end by 1 base, with 11 bases between. CDR3 sequence (DNA): TGTGCCAGCAGTGAACAAGGACAGAGGAACACTGAAGCTTTCTTT. Translating it yields CASSEQGQRNTEAFF.

CDR3 in DNA: TGCGCCAGCAGCCCGGATCAGGGCTTCGAGCAGTACTTC. This translates into CASSPDQGFEQYF. This chain links TRBV5-1 with TRBJ2-7, with a weak D call TRBD1 (5 bases). The CDR3 runs 13 residues. Germline CDR1 is SGHRS and CDR2 is YFSETQ. The germline V and J ends were trimmed by 4 bases and 6 bases, with 14 bases remaining between them. The variable domain in full, with the rest retrieved from reference TRBV5-1 and TRBJ2-7, is KAGVTQTPRYLIKTRGQQVTLSCSPISGHRSVSWYQQTPGQGLQFLFEYFSETQRNKGNFPGRFSGRQFSNSRSEMNVSTLELGDSALYLCASSPDQGFEQYFGPGTRLTVT.

The chain combines TRBV9 with TRBJ2-7; TRBD2 aligns across 13 bases. V was pared by 2 bases and J by 5 bases, with 7 bases of the junction left unmatched. CDR1 is SGDLS and CDR2 is YYNGEE in the germline V gene. The CDR3 runs 16 residues. The CDR3: CASSVTTSGRANEQYF. CDR3 bases: TGTGCCAGCAGCGTTACAACTAGCGGGAGGGCCAACGAGCAGTACTTC.

Worth noting for this clonotype: At one of its ends the junction is not consistent with the germline gene, which may arise from a read error. The rearrangement joins TRBV7-9 to TRBJ2-3, with a weak D call TRBD1 (5 bases). Germline-derived CDR1 and CDR2 are SEHNR and FQNEAQ (reference sequence). CDR3 size: 16 residues. CDR3 protein: CTSSLGADQVTDTQYF. CDR3 nucleotide sequence: TGTACCAGCAGCTTAGGGGCAGACCAAGTAACAGATACGCAGTATTTT. The full variable domain, completed using reference TRBV7-9 and TRBJ2-3, is DTGVSQNPRHKITKRGQNVTFRCDPISEHNRLYWYRQTLGQGPEFLTYFQNEAQLEKSRLLSDRFSAERPKGSFSTLEIQRTEQGDSAMYLCTSSLGADQVTDTQYFGPGTRLTVL.

The V gene is TRBV7-2, the J gene TRBJ1-2; D perhaps matches TRBD1 (6 bases). Trimming pared 1 base from V and 4 bases from J, leaving 13 bases between. The germline CDR1 and CDR2 sequences are SGHTA and FQGNSA. This CDR3 spans 15 amino acids. The CDR3 sequence: CASSLVPGAAYGYTF. CDR3 DNA sequence: TGTGCCAGCAGCTTAGTACCAGGGGCCGCCTATGGCTACACCTTC.

The chain joins TRBV6-5 to TRBJ1-1, with D unclear. V dropped 4 bases and J dropped 1 base, with 7 bases sitting between them. This CDR3 has 13 residues. Germline lookup yields CDR1 MNHEY and CDR2 SVGAGI. The CDR3 sequence: CASSFDGNTEAFF. CDR3 nucleotides: TGTGCCAGCAGTTTCGATGGGAACACTGAAGCTTTCTTT.

The chain is built from TRBV30 and TRBJ1-2; TRBD1 might be the D (5 bases). This CDR3 spans 14 amino acids. The V and J ends lost 2 bases and 1 base respectively, with 11 bases between them. The germline CDR1 and CDR2 sequences are GTSNPN and SVGIG (reference sequence). Here the CDR3 reads CAWSPPGVNYGYTF. Written as DNA, the CDR3 is TGTGCCTGGAGTCCCCCGGGGGTTAACTATGGCTACACCTTC.

The chain couples TRBV4-2 to TRBJ2-4, with TRBD2 matching over 8 bases. Germline V gene sequence: CDR1 LGHNA, CDR2 YNFKEQ. The ends lost 1 base at V and 3 bases at J; junction bases unmatched: 5. This CDR3 has 16 amino acids. The CDR3 region is CASSQGSGSSKNIQYF. The CDR3 nucleotides read TGTGCCAGCAGCCAAGGGAGCGGGAGTAGCAAAAACATTCAGTACTTC.

This clonotype is a singleton in its sample. The V gene is TRBV4-3, the J gene TRBJ1-1, with D possibly matching TRBD1 (5 bases). The CDR3 totals 16 residues. The germline CDR1 and CDR2 sequences are LGHNA and YSLEER. The V gene lost 1 base and the J gene lost 4 bases, with 16 bases spanning the gap. The CDR3 nucleotides are TGCGCCAGCAGCCAAGCTGGGGGACTCAGGACCACTGAAGCTTTCTTT. It encodes CASSQAGGLRTTEAFF.

The chain combines TRBV5-6 with TRBJ2-7; no definite D call. The CDR3 sequence is 13 residues long. Germline V CDR1 and CDR2: SGHDT, YYEEEE. The V end was cut by 2 bases, the J end by 2 bases, with 8 bases between. This chain's CDR3 is CASSLWGTYEQYF. DNA of the CDR3: TGTGCCAGCAGCTTATGGGGAACCTACGAGCAGTACTTC.

A single count supports this clonotype. The CDR3 is CSARTLDGLQSYEQYF. CDR3 DNA: TGCAGTGCTCGAACTTTAGACGGATTACAATCCTACGAGCAGTACTTC. The V call is TRBV20-1, the J call TRBJ2-7; D not resolved. Germline assignment: CDR1 DFQATT and CDR2 SNEGSKA (reference sequence). The CDR3 runs 16 residues. Trimming shortened V by 5 bases and J by 1 base, and 21 bases separated the two germline ends.

The chain links TRBV20-1 to TRBJ2-7; D gene unclear. The CDR3 has 14 residues. V was cut by 0 bases and J by 6 bases, with 15 bases left in between. Germline CDR1 is DFQATT and CDR2 is SNEGSKA (reference sequence). The CDR3 spells CSARDPSRGSEQYF. In DNA form, the CDR3 reads TGCAGTGCTAGAGATCCCAGCCGCGGATCCGAGCAGTACTTC.

This chain uses TRBV6-2 or TRBV6-3 with TRBJ2-2, with 11 bases matching TRBD2. Germline V CDR1 and CDR2: MNHEY, SVGEGT. The junction had 11 bases not matched to a gene; V was cut back by 0 bases and J by 5 bases. CDR3 length: 19 residues. The CDR3 region is CASSYSMASGRIFTGELFF. The CDR3 region has the DNA TGTGCCAGCAGTTACTCGATGGCTAGCGGGAGGATTTTTACCGGGGAGCTGTTTTTT.

The chain links TRBV29-1 to TRBJ2-7; 10 bases align to TRBD2. The CDR3 is 13 residues long. J lost 6 bases, V lost 4 bases, and 6 bases had no gene match. CDR1 is SQVTM and CDR2 is ANQGSEA in the germline V gene. CDR3 region: CSVGGRLAGEQYF. CDR3 bases: TGCAGCGTTGGAGGGAGACTAGCGGGCGAGCAGTACTTC.

The chain is built from TRBV19 and TRBJ1-1; no reliable D call. This CDR3 has 12 residues. V shed 3 bases and J shed 5 bases, with 7 bases lying between them. Germline CDR1 is LNHDA and CDR2 is SQIVND (reference sequence). CDR3: CASSIQATEAFF. The CDR3 DNA is TGTGCCAGTAGTATCCAGGCGACTGAAGCTTTCTTT.

V gene TRBV6-6 combines with J gene TRBJ2-3; D is perhaps TRBD2 (6 bases). Per the germline V gene, CDR1 is MNHNY and CDR2 is SVGAGI (reference sequence). The length of the CDR3 is 15 residues. Trimming removed 0 bases from V and 2 bases from J, with 9 bases in between. The CDR3 reads CASSYSGGYTDTQYF. The CDR3 DNA follows: TGTGCCAGCAGTTACTCTGGGGGGTACACAGATACGCAGTATTTT.

The V gene is TRBV7-2, the J gene TRBJ2-2; a weak D match, TRBD1 (6 bases). Germline V gene lookup returns CDR1 SGHTA and CDR2 FQGNSA. This CDR3 has 17 residues. Trimming stripped 3 bases from V and 6 bases from J, with 20 bases between. Written as DNA, the CDR3 is TGTGCCAGCAGCTTCGTAGGCAGGGGCTTATTCGCCGGGGAGCTGTTTTTT. Its translation is CASSFVGRGLFAGELFF. The whole variable domain, remainder taken from reference TRBV7-2 and TRBJ2-2, is GAGVSQSPSNKVTEKGKDVELRCDPISGHTALYWYRQSLGQGLEFLIYFQGNSAPDKSGLPSDRFSAERTGGSVSTLTIQRTQQEDSAVYLCASSFVGRGLFAGELFFGEGSRLTVL.

The chain employs TRBV7-8 and TRBJ1-2, with a weak D call TRBD1 (6 bases). Germline V lookup: CDR1 SGHVS, CDR2 FQNEAQ. V was pared by 5 bases and J by 1 base, with 8 bases between. The CDR3 length is 13 residues. Here the CDR3 reads CASSTGINYGYTF. The CDR3 DNA reads as TGTGCCAGCAGCACAGGGATTAACTATGGCTACACCTTC.

This chain joins TRBV7-9 and TRBJ1-4; D is ambiguous. Trimming took 6 bases from V and 3 from J, leaving 14 bases between them. CDR1 is SEHNR, CDR2 FQNEAQ, per germline (reference sequence). The CDR3 is 15 residues long. CDR3 loop: CASSSDGGPNEKLFF. The CDR3 bases are TGTGCCAGCAGTTCCGACGGAGGGCCTAATGAAAAACTGTTTTTT.

This chain connects TRBV5-8 to TRBJ2-3; 7 bases are a match to TRBD1. CDR1 is SGHTS, CDR2 YDEGEE, per germline. J gave up 0 bases and V 6 bases, and 1 base lay outside the gene matches. There are 13 residues in the CDR3. This CDR3 is CASKGASTDTQYF. The CDR3 nucleotides read TGTGCCAGCAAGGGGGCCAGCACAGATACGCAGTATTTT. The full variable domain, with the rest looked up from reference TRBV5-8 and TRBJ2-3, is EAGVTQSPTHLIKTRGQQATLRCSPISGHTSVYWYQQALGLGLQFLLWYDEGEERNRGNFPPRFSGRQFPNYSSELNVNALELEDSALYLCASKGASTDTQYFGPGTRLTVL.

The chain has TRBV2 and TRBJ1-5; possible D gene TRBD1, 5 bases. Trimming pared 3 bases from V and 5 bases from J, leaving 8 bases between. Germline-derived CDR1 and CDR2 are SNHLY and FYNNEI. This CDR3 comprises 13 residues. In nucleotides, the CDR3 is TGTGCCAGCAGTGATGACAGCGATCAGCCCCAGCATTTT. Encoded protein: CASSDDSDQPQHF.

The gene calls are TRBV20-1 and TRBJ1-2; no firm D call. V lost 2 bases and J lost 3, with 13 bases in between. The CDR3 runs to 14 residues. The germline gives CDR1 DFQATT, CDR2 SNEGSKA (reference sequence). This CDR3 is CSARKPAEDYGYTF. CDR3 coding DNA: TGCAGTGCTAGAAAACCGGCGGAGGACTATGGCTACACCTTC.

The chain couples TRBV6-5 to TRBJ1-3; no reliable D call. Trimming removed 2 bases at V and 0 bases at J, with 11 bases between. The CDR3 is made up of 16 amino acids. Per germline, CDR1 MNHEY and CDR2 SVGAGI. Written as DNA, the CDR3 is TGTGCCAGCAGTTACGGCAGGACCTACTCTGGAAACACCATATATTTT. It yields the protein CASSYGRTYSGNTIYF.

J is TRBJ2-5 and V is TRBV20-1; 10 bases align to TRBD2. Losses at the gene ends were 5 bases for V and 4 bases for J; bases not matched to a gene: 10. CDR3 length equals 15 residues. Germline V gives CDR1 DFQATT, CDR2 SNEGSKA (reference sequence). The CDR3 region has the DNA TGCAGTGCTTCCATAGCGGGGGGCTTTACAGAGACCCAGTACTTC. Protein sequence: CSASIAGGFTETQYF.